Following are 31 T cell receptor beta chains from one sample sequenced in a study of T cells in Graves' hyperthyroidism and ophthalmopathy. Amplified TCR beta CDR3 regions derived from RNA transcripts. First-round RT-PCR of the TCR CDR3 relied on the HTBI primer set. TCRdb analysed the multiplex PCR reads with MiXCR anew, one entry per CDR3 protein. The data show over 350,000 distinct CDR3 sequences, roughly an eighth seen once. Material: blood. Receptors originate from a man over 45 with Graves' ophthalmopathy.

This clonotype was observed at least ten times. The rearrangement uses TRBV28 and TRBJ1-1, with 10 bases identical to TRBD1. Germline-derived CDR1 and CDR2 are MDHEN and SYDVKM. The CDR3 runs to 15 residues. V dropped 5 bases and J dropped 8; count of bases not matched to a gene: 11. The CDR3 DNA sequence: TGTGCCAGCAGTGGACGACAGGGGGCATTCGGAGAAGCTTTCTTT. Protein sequence: CASSGRQGAFGEAFF.

At least ten counts were recorded for this clonotype. V is TRBV18 and J is TRBJ1-1, with D maybe TRBD1 (6 bases). With 7 bases removed from V and 1 base from J, the gap between germline ends came to 13 bases. This CDR3 comprises 14 residues. The germline gives CDR1 KGHSH, CDR2 LQKENI. The CDR3 here is CASLSGARNTEAFF. CDR3 sequence (DNA): TGTGCCAGCTTATCGGGGGCAAGGAACACTGAAGCTTTCTTT.

In this sample, this clonotype turned up many times. The chain carries TRBV20-1 and TRBJ2-5, with unresolved D. The germline CDR1 and CDR2 sequences are DFQATT and SNEGSKA (reference sequence). This CDR3 is 14 amino acids long. Between the trimmed V and J ends, which lost 1 base and 5 bases, there was a span of 14 bases. The CDR3 is CSARVGFTRETQYF. In DNA form, the CDR3 reads TGCAGTGCTAGAGTCGGATTCACTCGGGAGACCCAGTACTTC.

This clonotype was counted at least ten times. The chain carries TRBV27 and TRBJ1-5; the D gene is possibly TRBD1 (5 bases). CDR3 length: 17 amino acids. V dropped 0 bases and J dropped 1 base, with 13 bases sitting between them. CDR1 is MNHEY, CDR2 SMNVEV, per germline (reference sequence). For the CDR3, the DNA is TGTGCCAGCAGTTTATCGGGCCAGGGTGGGAGCAATCAGCCCCAGCATTTT. Protein: CASSLSGQGGSNQPQHF.

This clonotype turned up a few times. The chain employs TRBV7-9 and TRBJ1-2; D is uncertain. The germline gives CDR1 SEHNR, CDR2 FQNEAQ (reference sequence). CDR3 length equals 13 residues. Trimming removed 5 bases at V and 4 bases at J, with 11 bases between. The CDR3 nucleotides read TGTGCCAGCAGCCCGGGTCAAAGCTATGGCTACACCTTC. Amino acids: CASSPGQSYGYTF.

This clonotype was found a few times. This sequence joins TRBV12-3 or TRBV12-4 and TRBJ2-5; D possibly corresponds to TRBD2 (5 bases). This CDR3 has 12 residues. Trimming removed 0 bases from V and 10 bases from J, with 9 bases in between. The CDR3 region is CASSLAGVVQYF. DNA for the CDR3: TGTGCCAGCAGTTTAGCGGGAGTTGTCCAGTACTTC.

This clonotype was counted only a few times. The V and J genes are TRBV6-1 and TRBJ1-1; 7 bases match TRBD1. Per germline, CDR1 MNHNS and CDR2 SASEGT. The CDR3 runs 14 residues. The ends lost 6 bases at V and 4 bases at J; junction bases unmatched: 8. The CDR3 region is CASSQGEGVTEAFF. The CDR3 bases are TGTGCCAGCAGCCAGGGGGAAGGGGTCACTGAAGCTTTCTTT.

This clonotype was detected only a few times. The rearrangement joins TRBV29-1 to TRBJ1-2; D not certain. The ends were cut back, 1 base at V and 8 bases at J, with 11 bases in the middle. Per the germline V gene, CDR1 is SQVTM and CDR2 is ANQGSEA. The CDR3 is 12 residues long. The CDR3 DNA reads as TGCAGCGTTGAAGTCGGGCGGAAAGGCTACACCTTC. This gives the protein CSVEVGRKGYTF.

The chain employs TRBV19 and TRBJ2-3, with D perhaps given as TRBD1 or TRBD2 (6 bases each). V was cut by 5 bases and J by 5 bases, with 11 bases left in between. This CDR3 has 13 amino acids. The V gene's germline CDR1 is LNHDA and CDR2 SQIVND (reference sequence). The chain's CDR3 is CASSFEGGDTQYF. Written as DNA, the CDR3 is TGTGCCAGTAGTTTCGAGGGGGGAGATACGCAGTATTTT.

The table lists this clonotype with many counts. The chain uses TRBV6-4 and TRBJ1-1; D is ambiguous. CDR3 size: 14 residues. CDR1 is MRHNA, CDR2 SNTAGT, per germline. V gave up 0 bases and J gave up 4 bases, with 9 bases separating them. CDR3 bases: TGTGCCAGCAGTGACTCGAATCGGGGCACTGAAGCTTTCTTT. Encoded protein: CASSDSNRGTEAFF.

J is TRBJ1-4 and V is TRBV20-1; D unresolved. Germline V gene data show CDR1 as DFQATT and CDR2 as SNEGSKA (reference sequence). V lost 3 bases and J 1 base, leaving 9 bases between the germline ends. The CDR3 spans 14 residues. The CDR3 loop is CSARVPLTNEKLFF. CDR3 bases: TGCAGTGCTAGGGTACCGTTAACTAATGAAAAACTGTTTTTT.

In this sample, this clonotype turned up many times. The J gene is TRBJ2-1, the V gene TRBV7-9; D is undetermined. Germline assignment: CDR1 SEHNR and CDR2 FQNEAQ (reference sequence). The germline V and J ends were trimmed by 5 bases and 0 bases, with 17 bases remaining between them. There are 17 residues in the CDR3. The CDR3 sequence: CASSPNPIAFSYNEQFF. The CDR3 coding sequence is TGTGCCAGCAGCCCCAACCCCATCGCATTCTCCTACAATGAGCAGTTCTTC.

This clonotype was picked up many times. The rearrangement links TRBV10-3 to TRBJ2-1; the D gene is possibly TRBD2 (6 bases). Germline V lookup: CDR1 ENHRY, CDR2 SYGVKD. V was trimmed by 0 bases and J by 6 bases, leaving 15 bases between them. The CDR3 has 16 residues. Here the CDR3 DNA reads TGTGCCATCAGTGAGTCGGCTAGCGTCTTATCCAATGAGCAGTTCTTC. This translates into CAISESASVLSNEQFF.

This clonotype was picked up many times. The chain links TRBV2 to TRBJ2-2; 9 bases match TRBD1. The J segment lost 4 bases and the V segment lost 6 bases, leaving 6 bases of the junction unmatched. CDR1 is SNHLY and CDR2 is FYNNEI in the germline V gene. This CDR3 spans 15 amino acids. DNA of the CDR3: TGTGCCAGCAGGTGGGACAGGGACTCCACCGGGGAGCTGTTTTTT. Translating gives CASRWDRDSTGELFF.

This clonotype was recorded only once. It may be a read error: a sequence one base away is much more abundant. The rearrangement uses TRBV29-1 and TRBJ2-7; 12 bases agree with TRBD2. The CDR3 is 14 amino acids. From germline, CDR1 is SQVTM and CDR2 ANQGSEA. With 2 bases clipped from V and 3 bases from J, the junction kept 2 bases outside the gene matches. This CDR3 reads CSVERLAGDYEQYF. The CDR3 DNA reads TGCAGCGTTGAAAGACTAGCGGGAGACTACGAGCAGTACTTC.

This clonotype has at least ten counts. The rearrangement joins TRBV7-3 to TRBJ2-3, with 10 bases lining up with TRBD1. CDR1 SGHTA and CDR2 FQGTGA come from the germline V gene. The CDR3 spans 16 residues. V was clipped by 3 bases and J by 0 bases; unmatched bases: 3. CDR3 sequence: CASSLGTGVSTDTQYF. CDR3 in DNA: TGTGCCAGCAGCTTGGGGACAGGGGTTAGCACAGATACGCAGTATTTT. Combining the CDR3 with reference TRBV7-3 and TRBJ2-3 gives the whole variable domain GAGVSQTPSNKVTEKGKYVELRCDPISGHTALYWYRQSLGQGPEFLIYFQGTGAADDSGLPNDRFFAVRPEGSVSTLKIQRTERGDSAVYLCASSLGTGVSTDTQYFGPGTRLTVL.

CDR3 nucleotides: TGTGCCAGCAGCCAAGTTGGGGTGGCTTTCTTT. Its translation: CASSQVGVAFF. The chain recombines TRBV14 with TRBJ1-1; D uncertain. V lost 1 base to trimming and J lost 11 bases, with 8 bases between them. The V gene's germline CDR1 is SGHDN and CDR2 FVKESK. The CDR3 loop spans 11 amino acids.

This clonotype was counted at least ten times. CDR3 nucleotides: TGTGCCAGCAGTTTAGTCGGGACTAGCGGAGCCAGACAAGAGACCCAGTACTTC. Translated, it gives CASSLVGTSGARQETQYF. This sequence joins TRBV28 and TRBJ2-5, with 11 bases fitting TRBD2. Per germline, CDR1 MDHEN and CDR2 SYDVKM. The ends lost 2 bases at V and 2 bases at J; junction bases unmatched: 10. This CDR3 comprises 18 residues.

In its sample, this clonotype was seen many times. The V gene is TRBV2, the J gene TRBJ1-5, with 7 positions matching TRBD1. Germline CDR1 SNHLY, CDR2 FYNNEI. This CDR3 contains 13 residues. Unmatched junction bases numbered 4, after V lost 6 bases and J lost 5 bases. This CDR3 is CASRRTGDQPQHF. The CDR3 coding sequence is TGTGCCAGCAGACGCACAGGGGATCAGCCCCAGCATTTT.

This clonotype was recorded at least ten times. This chain uses TRBV7-9 with TRBJ1-2; D not resolved. This CDR3 is 13 amino acids long. V lost 4 bases to trimming and J lost 4 bases, with 10 bases between them. Germline V gene sequence: CDR1 SEHNR, CDR2 FQNEAQ (reference sequence). DNA of the CDR3: TGTGCCAGCAGCTCCACCAACTCCTATGGCTACACCTTC. Residues: CASSSTNSYGYTF.

The chain carries TRBV6-1 and TRBJ2-7; 8 bases are shared with TRBD2. The J segment lost 2 bases and the V segment lost 1 base, leaving 4 bases of the junction unmatched. This CDR3 comprises 15 residues. CDR1 and CDR2 (germline): MNHNS, SASEGT. CDR3 DNA: TGTGCCAGCAGTGAAGATTTTAGCGGGACCTACGAGCAGTACTTC. This sequence encodes CASSEDFSGTYEQYF.

The chain links TRBV6-1 to TRBJ1-2; D uncertain. Germline values: CDR1 MNHNS, CDR2 SASEGT. The CDR3 consists of 12 residues. Between the trimmed V and J ends, which lost 2 bases and 6 bases, there was a span of 7 bases. The CDR3: CASSERQNGYTF. CDR3 sequence (DNA): TGTGCCAGCAGTGAAAGGCAGAATGGCTACACCTTC.

This clonotype was counted between two and nine times. The CDR3 reads CASSFEFLPGVSHVAFF. CDR3 nucleotides: TGTGCCAGCAGTTTCGAATTCCTTCCGGGGGTGTCGCACGTGGCTTTCTTT. V is TRBV27 and J is TRBJ1-1; a possible D gene is TRBD1 (5 bases). The CDR3 has 17 residues. The germline V gene encodes CDR1 MNHEY and CDR2 SMNVEV (reference sequence). V was cut by 3 bases and J by 11 bases, with 28 bases left in between.

The gene calls are TRBV7-9 and TRBJ1-4; 9 bases align to TRBD1. Germline V gene sequence: CDR1 SEHNR, CDR2 FQNEAQ (reference sequence). Losses at the gene ends were 5 bases for V and 4 bases for J; bases not matched to a gene: 2. This CDR3 is built from 14 residues. The CDR3 loop reads CASSVTGGNEKLFF. CDR3 DNA: TGTGCCAGCAGCGTGACAGGGGGTAATGAAAAACTGTTTTTT.

This clonotype was observed many times. The chain links TRBV5-1 to TRBJ2-3; D is unclear. Trimming stripped 3 bases from V and 2 bases from J, with 13 bases between. The CDR3 spans 15 residues. CDR1 and CDR2 (germline): SGHRS, YFSETQ. The CDR3 is CASSSRHPDTDTQYF. The CDR3 nucleotides are TGCGCCAGCAGCTCTCGACACCCTGACACAGATACGCAGTATTTT.

This clonotype has at least ten counts. This sequence joins TRBV20-1 and TRBJ1-2; TRBD1 might be the D (5 bases). The CDR3 has 14 amino acids. CDR1 DFQATT and CDR2 SNEGSKA come from the germline V gene (reference sequence). The V gene lost 2 bases and the J gene lost 3 bases, with 13 bases spanning the gap. CDR3 amino acids: CSARFGGIDYGYTF. CDR3 DNA sequence: TGCAGTGCTAGATTCGGGGGTATAGACTATGGCTACACCTTC.

V and J are TRBV28 and TRBJ2-7; the match to TRBD2 covers 11 bases. CDR1 and CDR2 from the germline V gene are MDHEN and SYDVKM. The CDR3 runs to 17 residues. J was trimmed by 5 bases and V by 5 bases; bases with no gene match: 14. The CDR3 sequence: CASSIPLAGVGSHEQYF. CDR3 in DNA: TGTGCCAGCAGTATCCCACTAGCGGGAGTCGGATCACACGAGCAGTACTTC.

This clonotype appeared many times. V gene TRBV11-2 combines with J gene TRBJ2-7; tentatively, D is TRBD2 (6 bases). The CDR3 loop spans 15 amino acids. CDR1 and CDR2 (germline): SGHAT, FQNNGV. V lost 1 base, J lost 4 bases, and 14 bases lay in between. As DNA, the CDR3 is TGTGCCAGCAGCTTAGCTAGCGTTCTAGAGTACGAGCAGTACTTC. It specifies CASSLASVLEYEQYF.

The V and J genes are TRBV6-1 and TRBJ2-7; no firm D call. V was cut by 6 bases and J by 4 bases, with 16 bases left in between. The CDR3 extends over 14 amino acids. CDR1 and CDR2 (germline): MNHNS, SASEGT. CDR3 coding DNA: TGTGCCAGCAGCGAAAGGATGGCCGAGTACGAGCAGTACTTC. Protein product: CASSERMAEYEQYF.

This sequence joins TRBV5-1 and TRBJ2-1; 7 nucleotides line up with TRBD2. Germline V gene lookup returns CDR1 SGHRS and CDR2 YFSETQ. The CDR3 length is 17 residues. The V segment lost 1 base and the J segment 0 bases; nucleotides outside the gene matches: 7. The CDR3 DNA reads TGCGCCAGCAGCTTGTTTCTAGCGGAGAGCTCCTACAATGAGCAGTTCTTC. Translation: CASSLFLAESSYNEQFF. Variable domain in full (rest from reference TRBV5-1 and TRBJ2-1): KAGVTQTPRYLIKTRGQQVTLSCSPISGHRSVSWYQQTPGQGLQFLFEYFSETQRNKGNFPGRFSGRQFSNSRSEMNVSTLELGDSALYLCASSLFLAESSYNEQFFGPGTRLTVL.

In this sample, this clonotype turned up a few times. The chain employs TRBV29-1 and TRBJ2-5; D not certain. V gave up 7 bases and J gave up 5 bases, with 14 bases separating them. The CDR3 loop spans 12 amino acids. Germline V gene sequence: CDR1 SQVTM, CDR2 ANQGSEA. The chain's CDR3 is CSGLRVGETQYF. DNA of the CDR3: TGCAGCGGGCTTAGGGTGGGGGAGACCCAGTACTTC.